This passage covers 26 T cell receptor beta chains from one sample sequenced in a study of beta chain features in type 1 diabetes (dated by TCRdb to the late 2010s). Overall results and qualifications from the work: Type 1 diabetes patients showed a moderate but significant shortening of TCRB CDR3 length in all four CD4+ subsets.

Libraries came from the immunoSEQ multiplex PCR assay. All of the isolated RNA was reverse transcribed with the High Capacity cDNA Reverse Transcription Kit, so expressed TCRB transcripts were sequenced. Held by TCRdb, this immuneACCESS table contains in-frame sequences only and omits some clones. Under half of the omission traces to an unresolved V gene where checked; the cause of the rest is unknown. The sample data list about 660,000 clones, and about 14% of these were observed just once. Together, the top ten hold 0.035% to 0.045% of the sample. For these TCRs, the target antigens are not known. Sequencing used naive CD4+ T cells from blood. In the paper's terms, the cell subset or site label means: true naive CD4+ T cells. The receptors stem from a young man with type 1 diabetes.

This chain joins TRBV5-5 and TRBJ2-4; no reliable D call. The V gene's germline CDR1 is SGHKS and CDR2 YYEKEE (reference sequence). The CDR3 sequence is 16 residues long. The ends were cut back, 4 bases at V and 0 bases at J, with 14 bases in the middle. DNA for the CDR3: TGTGCCAGCAGCCTGGGAACAGACTTAGCCAAAAACATTCAGTACTTC. Translating it yields CASSLGTDLAKNIQYF.

The genes are TRBV7-3 and TRBJ1-6, with D possibly matching TRBD1 (6 bases). This CDR3 has 13 residues. V was clipped by 4 bases and J by 7 bases, with 8 bases between them. CDR1 SGHTA and CDR2 FQGTGA come from the germline V gene. CDR3: CASSSQGNSPLHF. The CDR3 DNA is TGTGCCAGCAGCTCCCAGGGGAATTCACCCCTCCACTTT.

This clone has just a few counts. The gene calls are TRBV2 and TRBJ2-3; D unclear. CDR3 length equals 14 residues. Germline V CDR1 and CDR2: SNHLY, FYNNEI. Trimming pared 3 bases from V and 3 bases from J, leaving 10 bases between. CDR3 DNA sequence: TGTGCCAGCAGTGAGTACCAATCTACAGATACGCAGTATTTT. Its translation: CASSEYQSTDTQYF. The full variable domain, its missing parts supplied by reference TRBV2 and TRBJ2-3, is EPEVTQTPSHQVTQMGQEVILRCVPISNHLYFYWYRQILGQKVEFLVSFYNNEISEKSEIFDDQFSVERPDGSNFTLKIRSTKLEDSAMYFCASSEYQSTDTQYFGPGTRLTVL.

CDR3 sequence (DNA): TGTGCCAGCAAGGTGCAGCAGCAAGAGACCCAGTACTTC. It is translated as CASKVQQQETQYF. V usage is TRBV2 and J usage is TRBJ2-5; D gene uncertain. The V end was cut by 7 bases, the J end by 2 bases, with 11 bases between. Germline V gene sequence: CDR1 SNHLY, CDR2 FYNNEI. CDR3 length: 13 amino acids.

V is TRBV29-1 and J is TRBJ2-3; 9 bases are shared with TRBD1. Germline V gives CDR1 SQVTM, CDR2 ANQGSEA. The CDR3 length is 13 residues. Losses at the gene ends were 3 bases for V and 3 bases for J; bases not matched to a gene: 1. The CDR3 loop reads CSVDGTGTDTQYF. CDR3 coding DNA: TGCAGCGTTGATGGGACAGGGACAGATACGCAGTATTTT.

The CDR3 nucleotides are TGTGCCAGCAGTTTTCATCAGGGGGCGGCCAATGAGCAGTTCTTC. Translating it yields CASSFHQGAANEQFF. This rearrangement joins TRBV28 to TRBJ2-1, with TRBD1 matching over 8 bases. Per germline, CDR1 MDHEN and CDR2 SYDVKM. Trimming cost V 3 bases and J 6 bases; bases outside gene matches: 7. The CDR3 spans 15 residues.

The chain links TRBV30 to TRBJ2-6; D is unresolved. V was shortened by 3 bases and J by 1 base, with 10 bases between the two germline ends. Germline lookup yields CDR1 GTSNPN and CDR2 SVGIG (reference sequence). This CDR3 is built from 15 residues. The CDR3, as DNA: TGTGCCTGGAGCGACAACGCATCTGGGGCCAACGTCCTGACTTTC. Translating gives CAWSDNASGANVLTF.

The CDR3 is CASSHPVGGNTEAFF. DNA for the CDR3: TGCGCCAGCAGCCATCCTGTCGGGGGGAACACTGAAGCTTTCTTT. This chain connects TRBV4-1 to TRBJ1-1; TRBD1 might be the D (5 bases). V dropped 3 bases and J dropped 1 base, with 12 bases sitting between them. This CDR3 is built from 15 residues. Germline values: CDR1 MGHRA, CDR2 YSYEKL.

This clone was seen once. This rearrangement joins TRBV5-1 to TRBJ2-7; no clear D. The CDR3 has 15 residues. Germline V CDR1 and CDR2: SGHRS, YFSETQ. Trimming stripped 4 bases from V and 0 bases from J, with 14 bases between. The DNA for the CDR3 is TGCGCCAGCAGCACCGGACCGGAGAGCTCCTACGAGCAGTACTTC. This sequence encodes CASSTGPESSYEQYF.

V is TRBV20-1 and J is TRBJ1-1; tentative D call: TRBD1 (5 bases). In germline, CDR1 is DFQATT, CDR2 SNEGSKA (reference sequence). Trimming stripped 6 bases from V and 13 bases from J, with 18 bases between. The CDR3 consists of 11 residues. CDR3 nucleotide sequence: TGCAGTGCCCGGGACCGGGAGAAGGTTTTCTTT. Translating gives CSARDREKVFF.

The chain employs TRBV14 and TRBJ2-1; 9 nucleotides line up with TRBD1. Germline V lookup: CDR1 SGHDN, CDR2 FVKESK. Unmatched junction bases numbered 8, after V lost 3 bases and J lost 11 bases. The CDR3 extends over 14 amino acids. CDR3 nucleotide sequence: TGTGCCAGCAGCCAGGCGGACAGGGGTGGGAAGCAGTTCTTC. Protein: CASSQADRGGKQFF.

The chain uses TRBV19 and TRBJ2-5; 8 nucleotides match TRBD2. V was pared by 3 bases and J by 2 bases, with 8 bases of the junction left unmatched. Germline CDR1 and CDR2: LNHDA and SQIVND (reference sequence). The CDR3 consists of 16 residues. The CDR3 nucleotides are TGTGCCAGTAGTATGTTCGGCGGGGGGACGCAAGAGACCCAGTACTTC. Translated, it gives CASSMFGGGTQETQYF. Variable domain in full (rest from reference TRBV19 and TRBJ2-5): DGGITQSPKYLFRKEGQNVTLSCEQNLNHDAMYWYRQDPGQGLRLIYYSQIVNDFQKGDIAEGYSVSREKKESFPLTVTSAQKNPTAFYLCASSMFGGGTQETQYFGPGTRLLVL.

V usage is TRBV15 and J usage is TRBJ1-5; TRBD1 is a possible D gene (5 bases). The CDR3 is 16 amino acids. Germline assignment: CDR1 LNHNV and CDR2 YYDKDF (reference sequence). V was trimmed by 1 base and J by 0 bases, leaving 10 bases between them. The CDR3 sequence is CATSRVGRYSNQPQHF. CDR3 nucleotide sequence: TGTGCCACCAGCAGAGTGGGACGTTATAGCAATCAGCCCCAGCATTTT.

The chain combines TRBV7-8 with TRBJ2-4; a possible D gene is TRBD1 (6 bases). Trimming took 5 bases from V and 7 from J, leaving 18 bases between them. Germline V lookup: CDR1 SGHVS, CDR2 FQNEAQ. The length of the CDR3 is 15 residues. The DNA of the CDR3 is TGTGCCAGCAGCCCGCAGGACAGAAGAACCAACATTCAGTACTTC. This codes for CASSPQDRRTNIQYF.

This clone was seen just once. This chain connects TRBV7-9 to TRBJ2-7; 9 bases align to TRBD2. The CDR3 has 15 residues. The V gene end was trimmed by 1 base and the J gene end by 2 bases; junction bases not matched to a gene: 3. Looked up from germline, CDR1 is SEHNR and CDR2 is FQNEAQ (reference sequence). The DNA of the CDR3 is TGTGCCAGCAGCTTAGGACTAGCGGCAACCTACGAGCAGTACTTC. This codes for CASSLGLAATYEQYF.

This clone was counted only a few times. J is TRBJ2-1 and V is TRBV5-1; TRBD1 is a possible D gene (5 bases). This CDR3 has 12 residues. Trimming stripped 4 bases from V and 9 bases from J, with 11 bases between. Germline lookup yields CDR1 SGHRS and CDR2 YFSETQ. Here the CDR3 reads CASSQGVGEQFF. The CDR3 nucleotides read TGCGCCAGCAGCCAAGGGGTCGGTGAGCAGTTCTTC.

V gene TRBV5-1 combines with J gene TRBJ1-1, with D maybe TRBD1 (6 bases). Deletions cut 0 bases from V and 10 bases from J, with 13 bases between. CDR3 length: 13 amino acids. Germline V gives CDR1 SGHRS, CDR2 YFSETQ. The CDR3: CASSLDGGSVAFF. For the CDR3, the DNA is TGCGCCAGCAGCTTGGATGGGGGCTCGGTAGCTTTCTTT.

The J gene is TRBJ2-2, the V gene TRBV6-5; perhaps TRBD1 as D (6 bases). Germline V CDR1 and CDR2: MNHEY, SVGAGI. V was pared by 5 bases and J by 3 bases, with 13 bases between. The CDR3 is made up of 15 amino acids. CDR3 residues: CASSHRDTDTGELFF. CDR3 bases: TGTGCCAGCAGTCACCGGGACACAGACACCGGGGAGCTGTTTTTT.

The J gene is TRBJ2-2, the V gene TRBV12-5; D uncertain. V lost 7 bases to trimming and J lost 7 bases, with 13 bases between them. The CDR3 covers 13 residues. Germline V gene lookup returns CDR1 LGHNT and CDR2 FRNRAP. DNA for the CDR3: TGTGCTAGTGCCCCTACCCGTGTCGGGGAGCTGTTTTTT. Protein product: CASAPTRVGELFF.

This sequence joins TRBV30 and TRBJ1-1; D unclear. The CDR3 is made up of 13 amino acids. Germline loops: CDR1 GTSNPN, CDR2 SVGIG (reference sequence). Trimming pared 3 bases from V and 8 bases from J, leaving 16 bases between. The CDR3 spells CAWSLPAGGEAFF. The CDR3 nucleotides are TGTGCCTGGAGCTTACCAGCGGGAGGGGAAGCTTTCTTT.

V and J are TRBV18 and TRBJ2-7; 7 bases line up with TRBD1. In germline, CDR1 is KGHSH, CDR2 LQKENI. V was clipped by 0 bases and J by 7 bases; unmatched bases: 6. The length of the CDR3 is 14 residues. The CDR3 DNA reads as TGTGCCAGCTCACCACCATCGGACAGGCGGGAGCAGTACTTC. This codes for CASSPPSDRREQYF.

J is TRBJ1-1 and V is TRBV5-1; maybe TRBD1 (5 bases). CDR1 SGHRS and CDR2 YFSETQ come from the germline V gene. The V and J ends lost 10 bases and 3 bases respectively, with 19 bases between them. The CDR3 covers 14 residues. The CDR3 reads CACWVGGAYTEAFF. In nucleotides, the CDR3 is TGCGCCTGCTGGGTCGGGGGTGCTTACACTGAAGCTTTCTTT.

V is TRBV28 and J is TRBJ2-7; 9 nucleotides agree with TRBD1. Trimming took 10 bases from V and 3 from J; bases not matched to a gene: 10. The length of the CDR3 is 14 residues. CDR1 is MDHEN and CDR2 is SYDVKM in the germline V gene. CDR3 protein: CATYPAGQGYEQYF. Here the CDR3 DNA reads TGTGCCACGTACCCAGCGGGACAGGGCTACGAGCAGTACTTC.

Points on this clone: This specimen includes other DNA sequences encoding the same CDR3. The J gene is TRBJ2-7, the V gene TRBV29-1; D might be TRBD1 (5 bases). The CDR3 has 12 residues. Germline V CDR1 and CDR2: SQVTM, ANQGSEA. V was clipped by 3 bases and J by 4 bases, with 10 bases between them. CDR3 nucleotides: TGCAGCGTTGAGACCGACAGTTACGAGCAGTACTTC. This translates into CSVETDSYEQYF.

The rearrangement joins TRBV18 to TRBJ2-5; no firm D call. This CDR3 comprises 13 residues. CDR1 KGHSH and CDR2 LQKENI come from the germline V gene. Trimming took 3 bases from V and 4 from J, leaving 9 bases between them. The CDR3 protein is CASSPDMRETQYF. The CDR3 nucleotides are TGTGCCAGCTCACCGGATATGAGAGAGACCCAGTACTTC.

The chain employs TRBV5-1 and TRBJ2-6; D possibly corresponds to TRBD2 (5 bases). The V and J ends lost 4 bases and 0 bases respectively, with 11 bases between them. This CDR3 has 16 residues. Germline-derived CDR1 and CDR2 are SGHRS and YFSETQ. CDR3 sequence reads: CASSLGLRSGANVLTF. The CDR3 DNA reads TGCGCCAGCAGCCTTGGACTGCGCTCTGGGGCCAACGTCCTGACTTTC. The variable domain in full, completed from reference TRBV5-1 and TRBJ2-6, reads KAGVTQTPRYLIKTRGQQVTLSCSPISGHRSVSWYQQTPGQGLQFLFEYFSETQRNKGNFPGRFSGRQFSNSRSEMNVSTLELGDSALYLCASSLGLRSGANVLTFGAGSRLTVL.